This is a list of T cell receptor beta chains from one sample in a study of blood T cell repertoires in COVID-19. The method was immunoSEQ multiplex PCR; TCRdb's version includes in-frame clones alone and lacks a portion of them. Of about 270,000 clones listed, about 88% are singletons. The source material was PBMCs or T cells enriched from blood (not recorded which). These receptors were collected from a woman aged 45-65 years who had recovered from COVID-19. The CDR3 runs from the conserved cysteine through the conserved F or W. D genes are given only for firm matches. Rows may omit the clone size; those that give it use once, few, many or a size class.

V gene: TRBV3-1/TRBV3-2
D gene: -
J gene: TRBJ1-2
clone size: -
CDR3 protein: CASSQQGLYGYTF
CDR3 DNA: TGTGCCAGCAGCCAACAGGGGCTCTATGGCTACACCTTC

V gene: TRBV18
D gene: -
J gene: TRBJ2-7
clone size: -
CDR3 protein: CASSPLGAPNPYEQYF
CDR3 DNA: TGTGCCAGCTCACCTTTGGGAGCCCCAAATCCCTACGAGCAGTACTTC

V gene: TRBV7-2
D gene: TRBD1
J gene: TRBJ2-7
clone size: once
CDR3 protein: CASSRNRGLEQYF
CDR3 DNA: TGTGCCAGCAGCCGCAACAGGGGGCTCGAGCAGTACTTC

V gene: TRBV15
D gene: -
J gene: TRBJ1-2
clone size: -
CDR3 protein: CATSRRQANYGYTF
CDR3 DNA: TGTGCCACCAGCAGGCGACAGGCTAACTATGGCTACACCTTC

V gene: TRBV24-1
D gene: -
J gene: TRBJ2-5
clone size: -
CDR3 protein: CATSEPSISGTQYF
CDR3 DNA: TGTGCCACCAGTGAACCGTCCATTTCAGGGACCCAGTACTTC

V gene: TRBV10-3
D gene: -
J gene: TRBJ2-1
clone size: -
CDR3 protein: CAISESSIEYNEQFF
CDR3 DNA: TGTGCCATCAGTGAGTCTTCAATAGAATACAATGAGCAGTTCTTC

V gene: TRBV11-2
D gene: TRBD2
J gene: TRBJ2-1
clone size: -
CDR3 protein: CASSSNSGRYNEQFF
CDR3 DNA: TGTGCCAGCAGCTCAAATAGCGGGAGGTACAATGAGCAGTTCTTC

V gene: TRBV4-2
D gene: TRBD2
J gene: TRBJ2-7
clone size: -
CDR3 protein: CASSQVSGGKTEQYF
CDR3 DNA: TGTGCCAGCAGCCAAGTTTCGGGAGGGAAAACGGAGCAGTACTTC

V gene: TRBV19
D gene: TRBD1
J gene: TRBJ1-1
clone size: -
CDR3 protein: CASSPYRGPMNTEAFF
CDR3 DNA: TGTGCCAGTAGTCCCTACAGGGGACCGATGAACACTGAAGCTTTCTTT

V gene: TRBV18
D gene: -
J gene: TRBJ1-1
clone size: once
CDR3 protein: CASSTTGYTEAFF
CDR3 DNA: TGTGCCAGCTCTACCACAGGCTACACTGAAGCTTTCTTT

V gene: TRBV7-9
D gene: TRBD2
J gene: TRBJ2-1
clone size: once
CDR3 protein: CASSYPRGRESYNEQFF
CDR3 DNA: TGTGCCAGCAGCTACCCCCGCGGGAGGGAATCCTACAATGAGCAGTTCTTC

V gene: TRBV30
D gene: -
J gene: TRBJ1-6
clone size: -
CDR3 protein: CAWAGTIPPLHF
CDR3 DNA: TGTGCCTGGGCCGGGACAATCCCACCCCTCCACTTT

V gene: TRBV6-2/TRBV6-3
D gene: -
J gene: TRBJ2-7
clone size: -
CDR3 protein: CASSWENSYEQYF
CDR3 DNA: TGTGCCAGCAGCTGGGAGAACTCCTACGAGCAGTACTTC

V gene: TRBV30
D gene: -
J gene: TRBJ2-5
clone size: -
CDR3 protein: CAWSVIPDFQYF
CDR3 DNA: TGTGCCTGGAGTGTAATTCCGGACTTCCAGTACTTC

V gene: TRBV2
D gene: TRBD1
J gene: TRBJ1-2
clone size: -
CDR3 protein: CASRKGQGGGYTF
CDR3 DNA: TGTGCCAGCAGGAAAGGACAGGGAGGGGGCTACACCTTC